This T cell receptor beta chain originates from a study of blood T cell repertoires in COVID-19. V was shortened by 5 bases and J by 9 bases, with 14 bases between the two germline ends. CDR1 is SEHNR and CDR2 is FQNEAQ in the germline V gene (reference sequence). The CDR3 consists of 13 residues. As originally analysed: Quantification of nucleated cells was approximated via reference gene primer amplification. The data were produced by immunoSEQ multiplex PCR, yet TCRdb's version contains in-frame clones alone and is incomplete. V, J and clone size are taken as reported in that table, and D and trimming were inferred from the DNA itself. The sample shows around 170,000 clones, more than 70% of them seen only once.

The rearrangement links TRBV7-9 to TRBJ2-1; D is unresolved. The receptor comes from a young woman who had recovered from COVID-19. What was sequenced was PBMCs or T cells enriched from blood (not recorded which). CDR3 sequence: CASSPLLVREQFF. The CDR3 DNA follows: TGTGCCAGCAGCCCTCTCCTTGTCCGTGAGCAGTTCTTC.